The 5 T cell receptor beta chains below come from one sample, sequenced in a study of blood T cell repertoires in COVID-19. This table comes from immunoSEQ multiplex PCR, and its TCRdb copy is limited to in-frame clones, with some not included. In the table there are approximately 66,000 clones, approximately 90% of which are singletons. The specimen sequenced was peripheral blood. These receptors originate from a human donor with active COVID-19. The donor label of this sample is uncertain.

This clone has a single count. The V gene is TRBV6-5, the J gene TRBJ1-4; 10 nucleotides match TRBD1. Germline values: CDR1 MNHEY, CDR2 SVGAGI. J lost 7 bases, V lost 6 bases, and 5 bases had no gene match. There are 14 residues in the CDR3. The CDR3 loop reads CASSKGTGAEKLFF. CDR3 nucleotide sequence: TGTGCCAGCAGCAAAGGGACAGGGGCTGAAAAACTGTTTTTT.

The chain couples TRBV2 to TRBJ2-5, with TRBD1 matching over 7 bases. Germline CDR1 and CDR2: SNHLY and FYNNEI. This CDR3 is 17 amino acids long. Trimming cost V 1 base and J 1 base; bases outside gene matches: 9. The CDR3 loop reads CASSEGTRDRVQETQYF. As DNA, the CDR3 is TGTGCCAGCAGTGAAGGGACCCGGGACAGAGTCCAAGAGACCCAGTACTTC.

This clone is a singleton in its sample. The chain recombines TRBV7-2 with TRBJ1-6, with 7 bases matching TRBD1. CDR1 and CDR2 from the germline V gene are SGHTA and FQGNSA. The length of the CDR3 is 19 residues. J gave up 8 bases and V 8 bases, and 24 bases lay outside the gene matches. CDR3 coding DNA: TGTGCCAGCTCTACGGGACAGAGGGGTCTTAGGTTCGTGGATTCACCCCTCCACTTT. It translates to CASSTGQRGLRFVDSPLHF.

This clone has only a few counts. This CDR3 reads CASSFDRGRGGYTF. CDR3 coding DNA: TGTGCCAGCAGTTTTGACAGGGGGCGCGGTGGCTACACCTTC. V is TRBV6-2 or TRBV6-3 and J is TRBJ1-2; 10 bases map to TRBD1. Trimming took 4 bases from V and 7 from J; bases not matched to a gene: 6. The CDR3 runs 14 residues. Looked up from germline, CDR1 is MNHEY and CDR2 is SVGEGT.

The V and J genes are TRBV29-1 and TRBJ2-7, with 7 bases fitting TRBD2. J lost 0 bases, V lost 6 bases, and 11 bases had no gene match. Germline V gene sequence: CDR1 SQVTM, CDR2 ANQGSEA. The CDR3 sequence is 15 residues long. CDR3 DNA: TGCAGCGTCGCCACACCAGCGGGAAGCTCCTACGAGCAGTACTTC. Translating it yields CSVATPAGSSYEQYF.